Below, 17 T cell receptor beta chains from the same sample are listed, as sequenced in a study of blood T cell repertoires in COVID-19. Clones were sequenced by immunoSEQ multiplex PCR, and TCRdb holds only the in-frame ones, with some missing. Altogether about 120,000 clones are present, about nine tenths being singletons, with the ten largest covering under 2%. Sequencing was done on a sample of peripheral blood. The receptors stem from a human donor with active COVID-19. The donor label of this sample is uncertain.

This chain uses TRBV6-5 with TRBJ1-5; maybe TRBD1 (5 bases). From germline, CDR1 is MNHEY and CDR2 SVGAGI. Trimming pared 8 bases from V and 0 bases from J, leaving 8 bases between. This CDR3 spans 13 amino acids. This CDR3 reads CASARVSNQPQHF. In DNA, the CDR3 is TGTGCCAGCGCCAGGGTTAGCAATCAGCCCCAGCATTTT.

The count of this clone is one. V gene TRBV9 combines with J gene TRBJ1-2, with D perhaps matching TRBD1 (5 bases). CDR3 length: 14 amino acids. The V end was cut by 2 bases, the J end by 7 bases, with 15 bases between. Germline lookup yields CDR1 SGDLS and CDR2 YYNGEE. CDR3 nucleotides: TGTGCCAGCAGCGTCGCGGTGGGGCTGGGTGGCTACACCTTC. Its translation is CASSVAVGLGGYTF.

V gene TRBV6-7 combines with J gene TRBJ2-1; 9 positions agree with TRBD1. TRBV6-7 is flagged as an ORF with uncertain function. V shed 6 bases and J 6 bases; nucleotides not matched to a gene: 3. This CDR3 has 13 amino acids. Here the CDR3 reads CASRGDRVNEQFF. CDR3 coding DNA: TGTGCCAGCAGGGGGGACAGGGTCAATGAGCAGTTCTTC.

The chain joins TRBV15 to TRBJ1-5, with D perhaps TRBD1 (5 bases). The CDR3 contains 16 residues. V was trimmed by 0 bases and J by 4 bases, leaving 13 bases between them. CDR1 LNHNV and CDR2 YYDKDF come from the germline V gene (reference sequence). CDR3 nucleotide sequence: TGTGCCACCAGCAGAGAACAGGCGTCTTTAAATCAGCCCCAGCATTTT. Protein product: CATSREQASLNQPQHF.

This CDR3 is CASSYQGLTKYF. The CDR3, as DNA: TGTGCCAGCAGTTACCAGGGACTCACAAAGTACTTC. V and J are TRBV6-2 or TRBV6-3 and TRBJ2-7; D is perhaps TRBD2 (6 bases). Germline V gene lookup returns CDR1 MNHEY and CDR2 SVGEGT. The germline V and J ends were trimmed by 2 bases and 11 bases, with 13 bases remaining between them. The CDR3 is 12 residues long.

In this sample, this clone turned up a few times. The V gene is TRBV28, the J gene TRBJ1-5; tentatively, D is TRBD1 (5 bases). Germline loops: CDR1 MDHEN, CDR2 SYDVKM. V lost 3 bases to trimming and J lost 0 bases, with 6 bases between them. This CDR3 region has 14 residues. CDR3 region: CASSFGGSNQPQHF. CDR3 coding DNA: TGTGCCAGCAGTTTCGGGGGTAGCAATCAGCCCCAGCATTTT.

The gene calls are TRBV6-2 or TRBV6-3 and TRBJ2-3; 8 bases are shared with TRBD2. This CDR3 has 17 amino acids. J gave up 1 base and V 0 bases, and 6 bases lay outside the gene matches. Germline V lookup: CDR1 MNHEY, CDR2 SVGEGT. This CDR3 is CASSYSLTGGGTDTQYF. Written as DNA, the CDR3 is TGTGCCAGCAGTTACTCGTTGACCGGGGGGGGCACAGATACGCAGTATTTT.

The chain recombines TRBV11-3 with TRBJ2-3; tentative D call: TRBD2 (7 bases). The V end was cut by 5 bases, the J end by 2 bases, with 17 bases between. Germline CDR1 is SGHNT and CDR2 is YENEEA. This CDR3 is built from 16 residues. CDR3 amino acids: CASSPGEGRDTDTQYF. The CDR3, as DNA: TGTGCCAGCAGCCCAGGGGAGGGACGAGACACAGATACGCAGTATTTT.

J is TRBJ1-1 and V is TRBV7-8; D not resolved. Germline lookup yields CDR1 SGHVS and CDR2 FQNEAQ. V lost 5 bases, J lost 5 bases, and 18 bases lay in between. This CDR3 region has 15 residues. The CDR3 is CASSHGIGPKTEAFF. The CDR3 nucleotides are TGTGCCAGCAGCCACGGGATAGGGCCAAAAACTGAAGCTTTCTTT.

This chain links TRBV19 with TRBJ1-5, with TRBD1 matching over 8 bases. This CDR3 is 17 amino acids long. Germline trimming cut 5 bases from V and 1 base from J; bases unmatched to any gene: 10. Germline CDR1 LNHDA, CDR2 SQIVND (reference sequence). Written as DNA, the CDR3 is TGTGCCAGTAGTCTGTTCGGACAGGGAATAAGCAATCAGCCCCAGCATTTT. Amino acid sequence: CASSLFGQGISNQPQHF.

This chain uses TRBV6-6 with TRBJ2-7; D might be TRBD2 (6 bases). The CDR3 runs to 14 residues. The germline CDR1 and CDR2 sequences are MNHNY and SVGAGI (reference sequence). Trimming cost V 6 bases and J 7 bases, with 19 bases left between them. The CDR3: CASSVGTAVQEQYF. CDR3 bases: TGTGCCAGCAGCGTCGGGACTGCAGTTCAAGAGCAGTACTTC.

The chain has TRBV25-1 and TRBJ2-6; D perhaps matches TRBD2 (5 bases). Trimming shortened V by 1 base and J by 0 bases, and 13 bases separated the two germline ends. The CDR3 is 18 amino acids. Germline loops: CDR1 MGHDK, CDR2 SYGVNS. The CDR3 sequence: CASSESPGRVSGANVLTF. The CDR3 DNA reads TGTGCCAGCAGTGAATCCCCGGGGAGAGTCTCTGGGGCCAACGTCCTGACTTTC.

The V call is TRBV7-9, the J call TRBJ1-5; D is unresolved. Trimming shortened V by 5 bases and J by 2 bases, and 10 bases separated the two germline ends. Germline CDR1 reads SEHNR; CDR2 reads FQNEAQ (reference sequence). CDR3 size: 14 residues. CDR3 DNA: TGTGCCAGCAGCCCGTCGGGTGGCAATCAGCCCCAGCATTTT. Translated, it gives CASSPSGGNQPQHF.

The chain recombines TRBV5-1 with TRBJ2-2, with D perhaps TRBD1 (6 bases). This CDR3 has 18 amino acids. V lost 2 bases and J 0 bases, leaving 17 bases between the germline ends. CDR1 SGHRS and CDR2 YFSETQ come from the germline V gene. CDR3 in DNA: TGCGCCAGCAGCTTCGATGGGTGGACAGACACGAACACCGGGGAGCTGTTTTTT. It yields the protein CASSFDGWTDTNTGELFF.

The count of this clone is one. The V gene is TRBV19, the J gene TRBJ2-7; perhaps TRBD1 as D (5 bases). With 6 bases removed from V and 5 bases from J, the gap between germline ends came to 17 bases. Germline CDR1 LNHDA, CDR2 SQIVND (reference sequence). This CDR3 spans 14 amino acids. DNA for the CDR3: TGTGCCAGTAGGCCCTCCCAGGGTTTCGACGAGCAGTACTTC. Its translation is CASRPSQGFDEQYF.

The chain carries TRBV7-6 and TRBJ2-2; 9 nucleotides match TRBD2. Per the germline V gene, CDR1 is SGHVS and CDR2 is FNYEAQ. This CDR3 contains 16 residues. Trimming at V came to 1 base and at J to 6 bases, leaving 6 bases not matched to a gene. The CDR3, as DNA: TGTGCCAGCAGCTTAGTAAAGGCTAGCGGGGCCGGGGAGCTGTTTTTT. Translating it yields CASSLVKASGAGELFF. Based on the CDR3 plus reference TRBV7-6 and TRBJ2-2, the full variable domain is GAGVSQSPRYKVTKRGQDVALRCDPISGHVSLYWYRQALGQGPEFLTYFNYEAQQDKSGLPNDRFSAERPEGSISTLTIQRTEQRDSAMYRCASSLVKASGAGELFFGEGSRLTVL.

The rearrangement uses TRBV30 and TRBJ2-2, with D possibly matching TRBD1 (5 bases). The ends were cut back, 5 bases at V and 13 bases at J, with 23 bases in the middle. CDR3 size: 14 residues. CDR1 and CDR2 from the germline V gene are GTSNPN and SVGIG (reference sequence). This CDR3 is CAWGAGPHTRTLFF. As DNA, the CDR3 is TGTGCCTGGGGGGCCGGGCCTCACACAAGGACGCTGTTTTTT.